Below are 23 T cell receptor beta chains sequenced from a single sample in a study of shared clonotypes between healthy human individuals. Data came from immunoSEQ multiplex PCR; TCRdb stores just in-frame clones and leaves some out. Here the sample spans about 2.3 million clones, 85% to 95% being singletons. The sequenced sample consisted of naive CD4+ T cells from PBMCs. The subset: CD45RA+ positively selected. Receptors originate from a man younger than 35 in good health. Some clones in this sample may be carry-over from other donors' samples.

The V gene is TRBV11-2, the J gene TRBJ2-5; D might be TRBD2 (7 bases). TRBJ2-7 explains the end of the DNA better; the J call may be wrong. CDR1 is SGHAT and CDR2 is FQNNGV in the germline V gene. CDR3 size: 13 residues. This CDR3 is CASSIPGGNEQYF. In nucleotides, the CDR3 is TGTGCCAGCAGTATCCCGGGGGGCAACGAGCAGTACTTC.

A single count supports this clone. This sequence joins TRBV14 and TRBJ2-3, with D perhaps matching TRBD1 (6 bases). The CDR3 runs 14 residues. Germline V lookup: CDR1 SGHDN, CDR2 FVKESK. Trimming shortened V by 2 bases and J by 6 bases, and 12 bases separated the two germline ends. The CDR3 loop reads CASSQKNRVDTQYF. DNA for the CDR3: TGTGCCAGCAGCCAAAAGAACAGGGTGGATACGCAGTATTTT.

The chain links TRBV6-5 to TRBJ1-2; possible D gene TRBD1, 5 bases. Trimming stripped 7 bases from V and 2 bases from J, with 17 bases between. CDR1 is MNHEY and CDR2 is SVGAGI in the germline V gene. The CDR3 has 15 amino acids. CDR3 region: CASTPGADTNYGYTF. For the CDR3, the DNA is TGTGCCAGCACCCCCGGGGCGGACACAAACTATGGCTACACCTTC.

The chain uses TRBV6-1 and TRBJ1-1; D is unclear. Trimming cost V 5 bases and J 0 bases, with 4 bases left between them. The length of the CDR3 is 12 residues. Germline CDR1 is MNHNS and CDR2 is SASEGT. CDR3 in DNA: TGTGCCAGCAGTAAGATGAACACTGAAGCTTTCTTT. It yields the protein CASSKMNTEAFF.

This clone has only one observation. The CDR3: CASSSGLAQAVEQFF. The DNA of the CDR3 is TGTGCCAGCAGCTCCGGACTCGCCCAGGCCGTAGAGCAGTTCTTC. The chain recombines TRBV7-9 with TRBJ2-1; D perhaps matches TRBD2 (5 bases). The germline V and J ends were trimmed by 4 bases and 10 bases, with 20 bases remaining between them. The CDR3 is made up of 15 amino acids. The germline CDR1 and CDR2 sequences are SEHNR and FQNEAQ (reference sequence).

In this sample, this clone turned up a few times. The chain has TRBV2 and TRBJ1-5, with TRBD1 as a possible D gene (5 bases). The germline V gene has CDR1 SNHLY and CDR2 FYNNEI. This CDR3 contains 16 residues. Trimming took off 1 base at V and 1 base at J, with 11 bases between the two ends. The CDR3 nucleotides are TGTGCCAGCAGTGAAGAGGTGGGGGGAAGCAATCAGCCCCAGCATTTT. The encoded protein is CASSEEVGGSNQPQHF.

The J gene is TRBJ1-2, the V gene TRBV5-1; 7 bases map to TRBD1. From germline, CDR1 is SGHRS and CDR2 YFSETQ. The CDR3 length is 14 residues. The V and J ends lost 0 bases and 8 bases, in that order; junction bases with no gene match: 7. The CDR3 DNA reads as TGCGCCAGCAGCTTGGTCATTCAGGGGGAAGGCTACACCTTC. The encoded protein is CASSLVIQGEGYTF.

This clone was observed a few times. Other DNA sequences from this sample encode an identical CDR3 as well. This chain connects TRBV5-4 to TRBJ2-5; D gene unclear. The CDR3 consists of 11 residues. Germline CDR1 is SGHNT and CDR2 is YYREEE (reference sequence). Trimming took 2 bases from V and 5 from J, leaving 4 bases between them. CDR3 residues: CASSFGETQYF. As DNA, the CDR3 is TGTGCCAGCAGCTTTGGGGAGACCCAGTACTTC.

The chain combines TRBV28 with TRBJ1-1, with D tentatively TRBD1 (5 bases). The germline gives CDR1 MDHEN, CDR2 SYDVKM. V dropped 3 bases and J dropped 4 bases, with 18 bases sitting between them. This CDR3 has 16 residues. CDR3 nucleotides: TGTGCCAGCAGTTTGGCACCGGGGCCCCGGGTCACTGAAGCTTTCTTT. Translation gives CASSLAPGPRVTEAFF.

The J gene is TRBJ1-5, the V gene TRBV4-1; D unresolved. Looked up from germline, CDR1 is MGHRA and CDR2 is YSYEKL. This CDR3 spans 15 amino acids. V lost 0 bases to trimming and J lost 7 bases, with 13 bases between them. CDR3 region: CASSQDGIHSQPQHF. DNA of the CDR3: TGCGCCAGCAGCCAAGATGGGATACACAGCCAGCCCCAGCATTTT.

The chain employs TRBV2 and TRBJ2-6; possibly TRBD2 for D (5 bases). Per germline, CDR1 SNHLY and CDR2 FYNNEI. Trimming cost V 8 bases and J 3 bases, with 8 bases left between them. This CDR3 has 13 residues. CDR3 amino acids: CASAGVGANVLTF. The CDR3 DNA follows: TGTGCCAGCGCCGGGGTTGGGGCCAACGTCCTGACTTTC.

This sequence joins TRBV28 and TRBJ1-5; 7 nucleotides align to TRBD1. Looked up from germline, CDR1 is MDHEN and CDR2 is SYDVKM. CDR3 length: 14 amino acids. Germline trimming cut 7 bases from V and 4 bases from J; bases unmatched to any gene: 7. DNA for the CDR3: TGTGCCAGCACATTGACAGGGAATAATCAGCCCCAGCATTTT. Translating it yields CASTLTGNNQPQHF.

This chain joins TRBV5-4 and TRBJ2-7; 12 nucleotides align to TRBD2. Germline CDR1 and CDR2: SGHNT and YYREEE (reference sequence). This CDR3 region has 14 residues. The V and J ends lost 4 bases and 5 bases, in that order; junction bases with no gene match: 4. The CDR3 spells CASSPRLAGDEQYF. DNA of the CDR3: TGTGCCAGCAGCCCTAGACTAGCGGGAGACGAGCAGTACTTC. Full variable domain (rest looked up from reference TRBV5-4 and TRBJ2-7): ETGVTQSPTHLIKTRGQQVTLRCSSQSGHNTVSWYQQALGQGPQFIFQYYREEENGRGNFPPRFSGLQFPNYSSELNVNALELDDSALYLCASSPRLAGDEQYFGPGTRLTVT.

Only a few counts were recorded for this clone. DNA for the CDR3: TGTGCCAGTAGTATTACGGGGGGAGAGACCCAGTACTTC. It encodes CASSITGGETQYF. V gene TRBV19 combines with J gene TRBJ2-5, with 7 positions matching TRBD2. Germline V lookup: CDR1 LNHDA, CDR2 SQIVND (reference sequence). V dropped 3 bases and J dropped 4; count of bases not matched to a gene: 2. The CDR3 spans 13 residues.

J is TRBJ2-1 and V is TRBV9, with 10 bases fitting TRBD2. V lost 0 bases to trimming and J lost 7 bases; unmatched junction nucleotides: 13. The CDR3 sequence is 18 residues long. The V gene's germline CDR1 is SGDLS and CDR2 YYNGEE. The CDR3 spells CASSVVPSGRSGRNEQFF. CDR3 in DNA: TGTGCCAGCAGCGTAGTGCCTAGCGGGAGATCAGGTCGGAATGAGCAGTTCTTC.

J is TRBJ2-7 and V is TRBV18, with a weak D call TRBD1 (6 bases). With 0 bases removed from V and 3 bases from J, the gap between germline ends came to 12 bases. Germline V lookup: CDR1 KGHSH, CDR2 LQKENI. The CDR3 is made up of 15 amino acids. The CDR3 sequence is CASSPPSGQSYEQYF. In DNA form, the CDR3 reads TGTGCCAGCTCACCACCGTCTGGACAGAGCTACGAGCAGTACTTC.

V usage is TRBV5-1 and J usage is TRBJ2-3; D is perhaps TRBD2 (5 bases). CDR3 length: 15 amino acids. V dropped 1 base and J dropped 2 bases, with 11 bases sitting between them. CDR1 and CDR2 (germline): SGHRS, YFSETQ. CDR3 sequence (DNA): TGCGCCAGCAGCTTGCTCCGGGAAAACACAGATACGCAGTATTTT. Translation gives CASSLLRENTDTQYF.

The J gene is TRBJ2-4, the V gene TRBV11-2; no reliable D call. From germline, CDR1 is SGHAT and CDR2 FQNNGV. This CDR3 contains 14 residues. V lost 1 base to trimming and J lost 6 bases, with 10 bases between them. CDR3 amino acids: CASSLVSLINIQYF. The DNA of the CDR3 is TGTGCCAGCAGCTTAGTGAGTCTTATAAACATTCAGTACTTC.

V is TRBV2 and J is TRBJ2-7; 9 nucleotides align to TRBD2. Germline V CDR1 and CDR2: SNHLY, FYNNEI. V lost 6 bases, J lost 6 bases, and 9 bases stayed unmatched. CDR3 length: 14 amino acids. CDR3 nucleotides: TGTGCCAGCAGAGATTGGCGGGAGGGTCGCGAGCAGTACTTC. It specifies CASRDWREGREQYF.

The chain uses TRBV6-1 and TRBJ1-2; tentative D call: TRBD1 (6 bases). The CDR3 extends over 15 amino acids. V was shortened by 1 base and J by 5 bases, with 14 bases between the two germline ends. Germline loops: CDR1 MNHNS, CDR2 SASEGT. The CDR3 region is CASSEVGARWYGYTF. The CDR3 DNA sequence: TGTGCCAGCAGTGAAGTGGGGGCCAGATGGTATGGCTACACCTTC.

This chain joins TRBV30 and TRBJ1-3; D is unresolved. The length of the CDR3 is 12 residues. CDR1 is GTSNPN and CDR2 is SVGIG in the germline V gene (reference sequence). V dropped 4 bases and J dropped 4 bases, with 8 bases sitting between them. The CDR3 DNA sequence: TGTGCCTGGATCGCGCGGGGAAACACCATATATTTT. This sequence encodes CAWIARGNTIYF.

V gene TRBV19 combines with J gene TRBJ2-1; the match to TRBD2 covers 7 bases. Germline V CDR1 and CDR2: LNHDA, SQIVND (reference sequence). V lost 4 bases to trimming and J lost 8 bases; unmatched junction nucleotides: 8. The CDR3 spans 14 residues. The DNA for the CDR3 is TGTGCCAGTAGTACCAGCTTAGCGGGCTATGAGCAGTTCTTC. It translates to CASSTSLAGYEQFF.

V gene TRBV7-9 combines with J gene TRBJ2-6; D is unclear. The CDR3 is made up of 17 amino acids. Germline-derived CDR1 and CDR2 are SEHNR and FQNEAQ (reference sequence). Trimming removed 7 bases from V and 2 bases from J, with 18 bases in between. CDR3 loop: CASTHSPPAPGANVLTF. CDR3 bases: TGTGCCAGCACCCATTCTCCCCCTGCGCCTGGGGCCAACGTCCTGACTTTC.